This T cell receptor beta chain was retrieved from a study of blood T cell repertoires in COVID-19 (TCRdb year 2020). A note on the overall study: The collaborator samples originated in the United States, Italy and Spain and spanned the acute and convalescent phases of COVID-19. The prospective study material was composed of cDNA or gDNA derived from T cells, B-cell-depleted T cells, or PBMCs. Deeply sampled blood TCRbeta repertoires from subjects exposed to, actively infected with, or recovered from COVID-19 were included in the dataset. A freely available public database, intended as a resource for researchers studying the immune response to SARS-CoV-2, is where the repertoires were released. The samples were drawn from two sources: the first 160 participants of the ongoing ImmuneRACE study, and 950 to 1,500 subjects contributed by 6 global collaborators. A de-identified subject ID, COVID-19 status, age in years and sex were almost always included in the sample metadata. Where HLA class I and class II types were available, the types were taken from metadata supplied by the sample provider, not from assay-based typing. Findings and caveats that apply to the study as a whole: The amount of clinical and demographic metadata varied by source and participant and was provided uncurated.

Comments on this clone: Its antigen has not been determined. No base quality information exists; no much larger clone differs at one position.

In Seattle, one collaborating source enrolled patients while the infection was active and tracked those patients longitudinally over the course of disease. The collaborating institutions used their own protocols to collect whole blood in K2EDTA tubes. For TCRbeta analysis, collaborators shipped samples in one of three forms: frozen whole blood, isolated PBMCs, or DNA extracted from either of those sample types. Taken from cysteine to phenylalanine, the CDR3 has 12 residues. The entry retains the CDR3 DNA only, 36 bases that are in frame from base 1. CDR1 and CDR2 are read off the germline V gene as SNHLY and FYNNEI. V lost 6 bases and J lost 7 bases; the stretch between them is 9 bases long. The immunoSEQ Assay, a bias-controlled multiplex PCR, was used to amplify TCRbeta CDR3 regions from genomic DNA. The authors' analysis ran thus. The number of nucleated cells in each sample was estimated from the amplification of reference gene primers within the assay. To quantify the absolute abundance of each unique TCRbeta CDR3 rearrangement, sequence reads were collapsed and filtered. For each sample, productive Simpson clonality was calculated by taking the square root of Simpson's diversity index across productive rearrangements. TCRdb took over this immuneACCESS table, retaining in-frame rearrangements with V and J assigned. Such tables are incomplete; in checked studies, under half of the missing clones stem from an unresolved V gene, and the remainder is unexplained. V and J calls and clone size come straight from that table; D and trimming were deduced from the DNA. This sample is represented by about 200,000 clones; more than 80% of them were singletons. The ten largest account for under 10% of the sample.

The sequence was collected from a woman at least 80 years old with COVID-19, enrolled during active disease. Sequenced: peripheral blood. The chain is assembled from TRBV2 and TRBJ1-4; the D gene is possibly TRBD1, with 6 bases matching. Here the CDR3 is given as CASRQGTEKLFF. The DNA reads TGTGCCAGCAGACAGGGAACTGAAAAACTGTTTTTT.